This record covers a single TCR beta chain. Its specificity is not known. The sample belongs to a study of shared clonotypes between healthy human individuals. Investigators spread the genomic DNA of each subset evenly over several immunoSEQ plates. Assay: immunoSEQ multiplex PCR; the TCRdb copy retains only in-frame clones and omits some. The sample has fewer than 1 million clones; around 96% are singletons. Trimming took off 2 bases at V and 3 bases at J, with 7 bases between the two ends. This CDR3 spans 14 amino acids. Germline CDR1 reads SEHNR; CDR2 reads FQNEAQ (reference sequence). Study conclusions and caveats: Rarefaction showed that sequencing of sorted subsets was incomplete (despite large depth). Naive subsets tended to show greater estimated richness than memory subsets. The generation probabilities recorded for non-shared clonotypes fell below those of clonotypes shared by all four donors.

Terminally differentiated effector memory CD45RA+ cells were left out of the naive CD8 fraction, which was CD45RO-negative and positively selected for CCR7. Sequencing was carried out using naive CD8+ T cells sorted from blood. The genes are TRBV7-9 and TRBJ1-4; D not resolved. The sequence derives from a man in his thirties or forties in good health. The CDR3 sequence is CASSLIVANEKLFF. Here the CDR3 DNA reads TGTGCCAGCAGCTTAATAGTGGCTAATGAAAAACTGTTTTTT.